Only a few counts were recorded for the clone carrying this T cell receptor (beta chain). The J segment lost 0 bases and the V segment lost 6 bases, leaving 3 bases of the junction unmatched. This CDR3 is built from 15 residues. This entry is derived from a study of T-cell reconstitution after alpha-beta-depleted transplantation in children. Unique molecular identifiers were built into the TCRbeta library. MiXCR, applied by TCRdb to the PCR reads, yields one record per CDR3 protein. The sample lists some 350,000 distinct CDR3 sequences; 10% were seen once. This material consisted of PBMCs from the stem cell graft donor, taken from the stem cell graft. This sequence was found in a human donor who donated a stem cell graft to a child with acute lymphoblastic leukemia. The chain employs TRBV12-3 or TRBV12-4 and TRBJ2-3; 10 bases match TRBD1. CDR3 sequence: CASRGTGESTDTQYF. CDR3 DNA sequence: TGTGCCAGCAGAGGGACAGGGGAAAGCACAGATACGCAGTATTTT.